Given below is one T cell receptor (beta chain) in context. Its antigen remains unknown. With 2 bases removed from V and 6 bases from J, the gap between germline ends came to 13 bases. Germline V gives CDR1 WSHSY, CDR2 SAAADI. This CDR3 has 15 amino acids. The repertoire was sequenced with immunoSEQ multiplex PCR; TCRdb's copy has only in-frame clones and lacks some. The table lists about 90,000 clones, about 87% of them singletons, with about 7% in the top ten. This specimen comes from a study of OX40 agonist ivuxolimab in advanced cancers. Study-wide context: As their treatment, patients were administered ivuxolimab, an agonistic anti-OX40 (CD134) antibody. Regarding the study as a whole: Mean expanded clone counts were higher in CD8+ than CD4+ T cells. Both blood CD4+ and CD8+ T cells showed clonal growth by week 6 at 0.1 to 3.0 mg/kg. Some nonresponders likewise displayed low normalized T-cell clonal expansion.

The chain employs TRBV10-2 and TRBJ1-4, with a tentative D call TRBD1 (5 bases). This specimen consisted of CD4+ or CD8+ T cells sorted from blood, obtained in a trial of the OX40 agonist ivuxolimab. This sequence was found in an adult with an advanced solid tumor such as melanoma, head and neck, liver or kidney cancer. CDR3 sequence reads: CASSEGRARDEKLFF. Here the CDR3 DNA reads TGCGCCAGCAGTGAGGGGAGGGCCAGGGATGAAAAACTGTTTTTT.